These 2 T cell receptor beta chains share one sample of origin, sequenced in a study of T-cell memory formation after mild COVID-19. A single record per CDR3 protein comes from TCRdb applying MiXCR to the 5' RACE reads. Altogether fewer than 700,000 distinct CDR3 sequences are present, more than 15% being singletons, with the ten largest covering approximately 12%. The sample comprised PBMCs or a T cell subset sorted from them (not recorded which). Source of these receptors: an adult woman who had mild COVID-19 (a few samples of this study predate the infection). Cell type and time point are not known.

This clonotype was recorded only once. The genes are TRBV6-5 and TRBJ2-7, with TRBD2 matching over 11 bases. The germline CDR1 and CDR2 sequences are MNHEY and SVGAGI. This CDR3 spans 15 amino acids. V trimming: 6 bases; J trimming: 4 bases; junction bases outside the gene matches: 8. The CDR3 DNA sequence: TGTGCCAGCAGCTCCTCCGGGACTAGCGGTTACGAGCAGTACTTC. Protein sequence: CASSSSGTSGYEQYF.

Concerning this clonotype: Mismatch with germline at one junction end may stem from a read error. The V call is TRBV30, the J call TRBJ2-1; unclear D gene. This CDR3 is built from 11 residues. Germline CDR1 reads GTSNPN; CDR2 reads SVGIG (reference sequence). CDR3 sequence (DNA): TGTGCCCGGAGTATCAACAATGAGCAGTTCTTC. As protein: CARSINNEQFF.